Following are 7 T cell receptor beta chains from one sample sequenced in a study of OX40 agonist ivuxolimab in advanced cancers. Assay: immunoSEQ multiplex PCR; the TCRdb copy retains only in-frame clones and omits some. Of over 75,000 clones listed, about 89% are singletons. Specimen: CD4+ or CD8+ T cells sorted from blood, collected in a trial of the OX40 agonist ivuxolimab. These receptors were taken from an adult with an advanced solid tumor such as melanoma, head and neck, liver or kidney cancer.

The chain couples TRBV19 to TRBJ2-5; tentative D call: TRBD1 (6 bases). V lost 5 bases and J 3 bases, leaving 7 bases between the germline ends. This CDR3 is 12 amino acids long. From germline, CDR1 is LNHDA and CDR2 SQIVND (reference sequence). CDR3 region: CASSHREETQYF. CDR3 DNA sequence: TGTGCCAGTAGTCACAGGGAAGAGACCCAGTACTTC.

The chain is built from TRBV6-5 and TRBJ2-3, with unresolved D. The V gene lost 2 bases and the J gene lost 4 bases, with 7 bases spanning the gap. This CDR3 has 13 amino acids. CDR1 MNHEY and CDR2 SVGAGI come from the germline V gene. In DNA, the CDR3 is TGTGCCAGCAGTTACGGGGTTTCAGATACGCAGTATTTT. It specifies CASSYGVSDTQYF.

This clone was detected once. The chain employs TRBV6-5 and TRBJ2-2, with TRBD2 identical over 8 bases. Germline V gene lookup returns CDR1 MNHEY and CDR2 SVGAGI. V lost 7 bases, J lost 6 bases, and 4 bases stayed unmatched. The CDR3 length is 13 residues. CDR3 amino acids: CASMGLVAGELFF. DNA of the CDR3: TGTGCCAGCATGGGACTAGTAGCCGGGGAGCTGTTTTTT.

This chain connects TRBV28 to TRBJ1-2, with D unresolved. This CDR3 comprises 14 residues. V was cut by 5 bases and J by 4 bases, with 14 bases left in between. Looked up from germline, CDR1 is MDHEN and CDR2 is SYDVKM. The CDR3 region has the DNA TGTGCCAGCAGTCTCGTGACAAGGTCCTATGGCTACACCTTC. Its protein product is CASSLVTRSYGYTF.

Note on this clone: The germline gene is not matched at one end of the junction; a read error may be the cause. The J gene is TRBJ2-7, the V gene TRBV5-1; 8 bases are shared with TRBD1. CDR1 SGHRS and CDR2 YFSETQ come from the germline V gene. This CDR3 is 14 amino acids long. CDR3 sequence (DNA): TGCGCCAGCAGTTTGGGACAGGTCTCCTACGAGCAGTACTTC. This sequence encodes CASSLGQVSYEQYF.

The V and J genes are TRBV19 and TRBJ2-3; 8 bases are shared with TRBD1. The V gene's germline CDR1 is LNHDA and CDR2 SQIVND (reference sequence). V lost 3 bases, J lost 6 bases, and 5 bases stayed unmatched. CDR3 length: 14 amino acids. CDR3 sequence reads: CASSMGQGADTQYF. The CDR3 DNA reads as TGTGCCAGTAGTATGGGGCAGGGGGCTGATACGCAGTATTTT.

J is TRBJ1-4 and V is TRBV5-1; D might be TRBD1 (6 bases). CDR3 length equals 15 residues. Germline V CDR1 and CDR2: SGHRS, YFSETQ. The V gene lost 0 bases and the J gene lost 8 bases, with 14 bases spanning the gap. CDR3 region: CASSLVHPRGEKLFF. CDR3 bases: TGCGCCAGCAGCTTGGTTCACCCTAGGGGGGAAAAACTGTTTTTT.